This T cell receptor beta chain was sequenced in a study of T cells after yellow fever vaccination. Study-wide background: Low-cell-number fractions underwent preparation using SMART-Seq v4 Ultra Low Input. General study results and limits: Clonotypes found in both CD4 and CD8 compartments made up a small share. After the booster, 96% of CD4 and more than 85% of CD8 primary-response clones were re-detected. Peaking on day 5 versus 15, the secondary response was faster but weaker.

This CDR3 region has 17 residues. Deletions cut 7 bases from V and 3 bases from J, with 23 bases between. The germline V gene encodes CDR1 MGHDK and CDR2 SYGVNS. TCRdb called the 5' RACE reads again in MiXCR, with one record for every CDR3 protein. The data show under 200,000 distinct CDR3 sequences, approximately 11% seen once. Details on this clonotype: Its antigen is as yet unknown.

Sequenced material: CD8+ T cells sorted from PBMCs, taken 15 days after the yellow fever booster vaccination. The V gene is TRBV25-1, the J gene TRBJ2-3, with a possible D match to TRBD2 (6 bases). The origin of this receptor is a man aged 18 to 29 who received the YFV17D yellow fever vaccine. This CDR3 reads CASTDTWGESGTDTQYF. The CDR3 nucleotides are TGTGCCAGCACCGACACTTGGGGGGAGTCTGGAACAGATACGCAGTATTTT. Based on the CDR3 plus reference TRBV25-1 and TRBJ2-3, the full variable domain is EADIYQTPRYLVIGTGKKITLECSQTMGHDKMYWYQQDPGMELHLIHYSYGVNSTEKGDLSSESTVSRIRTEHFPLTLESARPSHTSQYLCASTDTWGESGTDTQYFGPGTRLTVL.